One and the same sample provided the 2 T cell receptor beta chains below, sequenced in a study of cytomegalovirus exposure and HLA in healthy donors. The PCR contained 60 Vbeta and 13 Jbeta primers. Repertoires were generated with immunoSEQ multiplex PCR, while TCRdb's copy carries only in-frame clones and drops some. The sample holds about 170,000 clones, 79% seen once. Source material: PBMCs. The origin of the receptors is a woman aged 50 to 65 in good health and CMV-seronegative.

This chain connects TRBV4-3 to TRBJ2-1, with 15 bases lining up with TRBD2. The junction had 6 bases not matched to a gene; V was cut back by 0 bases and J by 0 bases. The CDR3 sequence is 20 residues long. Germline V lookup: CDR1 LGHNA, CDR2 YSLEER. Here the CDR3 reads CASSQEGLAGGPSSYNEQFF. The CDR3 DNA is TGCGCCAGCAGCCAAGAGGGACTAGCGGGGGGACCGAGCTCCTACAATGAGCAGTTCTTC.

V and J are TRBV28 and TRBJ1-5; TRBD1 aligns across 7 bases. Unmatched junction bases numbered 4, after V lost 10 bases and J lost 4 bases. CDR3 length: 12 amino acids. Germline CDR1 reads MDHEN; CDR2 reads SYDVKM. The CDR3 spells CATRQGNQPQHF. The CDR3 bases are TGTGCCACGAGACAGGGAAATCAGCCCCAGCATTTT.